This entry concerns a single T cell receptor (beta chain). What it binds is not known. The entry originates in a study of shared clonotypes between healthy human individuals. Study-wide background: For every donor, three CD4 naive, three CD4 memory, two CD8 naive and one CD8 memory plates were used. Findings and caveats of the study: All-four-donor shared clonotypes had higher generation probabilities than non-shared clonotypes did.

This CDR3 region has 13 residues. The V gene's germline CDR1 is KGHSH and CDR2 LQKENI. V was trimmed by 4 bases and J by 5 bases, leaving 12 bases between them. At a deep level, the assay was run. Genomic DNA belonging to each subset was distributed in equal measure over several immunoSEQ plates. TCRdb's table, derived via immunoSEQ multiplex PCR, lists solely in-frame clones and lacks some. In the table there are some 350,000 clones, less than 85% of which are singletons. The chain employs TRBV18 and TRBJ2-7, with D possibly being TRBD1 or TRBD2 (5 bases each). Source material: memory CD4+ T cells sorted from blood. Subset noted: CD45RA-negative fraction. This TCR came from a man aged 30 to 39 in good health. CDR3 loop: CASSLVGGDEQYF. The CDR3 nucleotides read TGTGCCAGCTCACTAGTTGGGGGAGACGAGCAGTACTTC.